This TCR beta chain was captured by sequencing in a study of cytotoxic CD8 clonotypes in ibrutinib-treated CLL. Study summary: Collecting the response samples happened after a median around twelve months of treatment, with a range of 6 to 36. Study-wide results and limits: Patients showed higher baseline clonality than age-matched healthy donors, and it tracked circulating CD8+ T-cell counts.

Sequencing used immunoSEQ multiplex PCR; TCRdb keeps in-frame clones, though not all of them. Here the sample spans around 140,000 clones, approximately 85% being singletons. In this sample, this clone turned up once. Its specificity is not known. With 8 bases clipped from V and 2 bases from J, the junction kept 4 bases outside the gene matches. Germline V lookup: CDR1 MNHEY, CDR2 SMNVEV (reference sequence). This CDR3 is 13 amino acids long. This rearrangement joins TRBV27 to TRBJ2-3; 7 bases align to TRBD2. The clonotype was recovered from a human donor with chronic lymphocytic leukemia. Sequencing used PBMCs, obtained after 24 months of ibrutinib treatment. The CDR3 sequence is CASGGGNTDTQYF. The CDR3 DNA reads as TGTGCCAGCGGGGGGGGAAACACAGATACGCAGTATTTT.